A single sample gave rise to the 25 T cell receptor beta chains below, sequenced in a study of blood T cell repertoires in COVID-19. The assay was immunoSEQ multiplex PCR, and TCRdb's table has in-frame clones only and misses some. The sample consists of approximately 130,000 clones, around 80% of them appearing once. Sequences were obtained from peripheral blood. The receptors were gathered from a human donor in a cohort sampled during active COVID-19.

This clone was seen a handful of times. V is TRBV3-1 (or the pseudogene TRBV3-2) and J is TRBJ1-6, with D possibly being TRBD1 (6 bases). Deletions cut 1 base from V and 10 bases from J, with 11 bases between. The CDR3 is 14 amino acids. Germline-derived CDR1 and CDR2 are LGHDT and YNNKEL (reference sequence). CDR3 region: CASSQVDRKSPLHF. CDR3 nucleotide sequence: TGTGCCAGCAGCCAAGTAGACAGGAAGTCACCCCTCCACTTT.

This chain joins TRBV2 and TRBJ2-5; 16 bases match TRBD2. The CDR3 has 20 residues. Per the germline V gene, CDR1 is SNHLY and CDR2 is FYNNEI. J gave up 0 bases and V 8 bases, and 15 bases lay outside the gene matches. The DNA of the CDR3 is TGTGCCAGCTCATATTGGGTTGGGACTAGCGGGGGGGTGTACCAAGAGACCCAGTACTTC. Translated, it gives CASSYWVGTSGGVYQETQYF.

This chain joins TRBV28 and TRBJ1-3; D remains unclear. From germline, CDR1 is MDHEN and CDR2 SYDVKM. V was trimmed by 5 bases and J by 2 bases, leaving 13 bases between them. The CDR3 extends over 15 amino acids. The DNA of the CDR3 is TGTGCCAGCAGTCTACCCCTCCGGGCTGGAAACACCATATATTTT. Protein: CASSLPLRAGNTIYF. Filled out from reference TRBV28 and TRBJ1-3, the complete variable domain reads DVKVTQSSRYLVKRTGEKVFLECVQDMDHENMFWYRQDPGLGLRLIYFSYDVKMKEKGDIPEGYSVSREKKERFSLILESASTNQTSMYLCASSLPLRAGNTIYFGEGSWLTVV.

DNA of the CDR3: TGTGCCACCAGCAGAGATGGAGACGAACAGGGGTCCTATGGCTACACCTTC. This translates into CATSRDGDEQGSYGYTF. The chain joins TRBV15 to TRBJ1-2; 7 nucleotides align to TRBD1. The germline V gene has CDR1 LNHNV and CDR2 YYDKDF (reference sequence). The CDR3 totals 17 residues. After removal of 0 bases from V and 4 bases from J, the junction contained 11 bases not matched to a gene.

This clone was detected a few times. The chain couples TRBV5-8 to TRBJ1-6; the D gene is possibly TRBD1 (5 bases). Germline V CDR1 and CDR2: SGHTS, YDEGEE. V lost 0 bases and J lost 6, with 13 bases in between. The CDR3 totals 16 residues. In nucleotides, the CDR3 is TGTGCCAGCAGCTTGGCGACGCTGGGGGGTAATTCACCCCTCCACTTT. Encoded protein: CASSLATLGGNSPLHF.

The chain is built from TRBV3-1 (or the pseudogene TRBV3-2) and TRBJ1-5; possible D gene TRBD1, 5 bases. Trimming left V 0 bases short and J 5 bases short, with 11 bases between. The CDR3 covers 15 residues. Germline CDR1 and CDR2: LGHDT and YNNKEL (reference sequence). In DNA form, the CDR3 reads TGTGCCAGCAGCCAAGATTTGGGGGGATATCAGCCCCAGCATTTT. Translated: CASSQDLGGYQPQHF.

CDR3 sequence: CASSLPGGVYGYTF. The CDR3 DNA reads TGTGCCAGCAGCTTGCCGGGGGGGGTGTATGGCTACACCTTC. The V and J genes are TRBV5-4 and TRBJ1-2, with D maybe TRBD1 (5 bases). The V gene lost 1 base and the J gene lost 5 bases, with 12 bases spanning the gap. From germline, CDR1 is SGHNT and CDR2 YYREEE (reference sequence). The CDR3 extends over 14 amino acids. Full variable domain (rest looked up from reference TRBV5-4 and TRBJ1-2): ETGVTQSPTHLIKTRGQQVTLRCSSQSGHNTVSWYQQALGQGPQFIFQYYREEENGRGNFPPRFSGLQFPNYSSELNVNALELDDSALYLCASSLPGGVYGYTFGSGTRLTVV.

V is TRBV5-1 and J is TRBJ2-7; 8 nucleotides line up with TRBD2. Looked up from germline, CDR1 is SGHRS and CDR2 is YFSETQ. The V and J ends lost 1 base and 0 bases, in that order; junction bases with no gene match: 3. This CDR3 is built from 15 residues. The DNA for the CDR3 is TGCGCCAGCAGCTTGCGACTAGCGAGCTCCTACGAGCAGTACTTC. Translated: CASSLRLASSYEQYF. Supplemented by reference TRBV5-1 and TRBJ2-7, the full variable domain reads KAGVTQTPRYLIKTRGQQVTLSCSPISGHRSVSWYQQTPGQGLQFLFEYFSETQRNKGNFPGRFSGRQFSNSRSEMNVSTLELGDSALYLCASSLRLASSYEQYFGPGTRLTVT.

This clone was observed a single time. V gene TRBV19 combines with J gene TRBJ1-3, with 9 bases fitting TRBD1. CDR3 length: 17 residues. Germline V gives CDR1 LNHDA, CDR2 SQIVND (reference sequence). Trimming at V came to 4 bases and at J to 2 bases, leaving 9 bases not matched to a gene. The CDR3 reads CASSRDRDGGPGNTIYF. The CDR3 nucleotides are TGTGCCAGTAGTAGGGACAGGGATGGAGGTCCTGGAAACACCATATATTTT.

Many counts were recorded for this clone. The sample has other DNA sequences that encode this CDR3 too. The chain joins TRBV3-1 (or the pseudogene TRBV3-2) to TRBJ2-2, with a tentative D call TRBD2 (7 bases). V lost 11 bases, J lost 5 bases, and 24 bases lay in between. The CDR3 contains 16 residues. The germline CDR1 and CDR2 sequences are LGHDT and YNNKEL (reference sequence). CDR3 in amino acids: CAPSHGGGGSTGELFF. CDR3 DNA: TGTGCCCCCAGCCATGGGGGCGGGGGAAGTACCGGGGAGCTGTTTTTT.

The V gene is TRBV2, the J gene TRBJ2-7, with 9 bases identical to TRBD2. This CDR3 is built from 14 residues. J gave up 6 bases and V 6 bases, and 9 bases lay outside the gene matches. From germline, CDR1 is SNHLY and CDR2 FYNNEI. In DNA form, the CDR3 reads TGTGCCAGCAGACAGGGACTAGCCGGGGCCGAGCAGTACTTC. It codes for CASRQGLAGAEQYF.

The chain employs TRBV18 and TRBJ1-1; TRBD1 matches 8 bases. The trim removed 3 bases at V and 1 base at J, leaving 4 bases unmatched. The length of the CDR3 is 15 residues. Germline V CDR1 and CDR2: KGHSH, LQKENI. The CDR3, as DNA: TGTGCCAGCTCACCCAGGACAGGGACGAACACTGAAGCTTTCTTT. It is translated as CASSPRTGTNTEAFF.

The V and J genes are TRBV27 and TRBJ1-1, with 7 nucleotides matching TRBD1. This CDR3 comprises 14 residues. Germline values: CDR1 MNHEY, CDR2 SMNVEV (reference sequence). Losses at the gene ends were 6 bases for V and 4 bases for J; bases not matched to a gene: 8. CDR3 loop: CASSDGAGGTEAFF. DNA for the CDR3: TGTGCCAGCAGCGACGGGGCAGGGGGCACTGAAGCTTTCTTT.

DNA of the CDR3: TGCGCCAGCAGTGCCCGGGACAGGAACTATGGCTACACCTTC. This encodes CASSARDRNYGYTF. This rearrangement joins TRBV10-1 to TRBJ1-2; 8 positions agree with TRBD1. V was pared by 4 bases and J by 2 bases, with 3 bases of the junction left unmatched. Germline-derived CDR1 and CDR2 are WNHNN and SYGVQD (reference sequence). The CDR3 is made up of 14 amino acids.

The V gene is TRBV28, the J gene TRBJ2-7; maybe TRBD1 (6 bases). This CDR3 is 14 amino acids long. Germline-derived CDR1 and CDR2 are MDHEN and SYDVKM. Trimming left V 3 bases short and J 3 bases short, with 12 bases between. CDR3 region: CASSLQQGYYEQYF. Here the CDR3 DNA reads TGTGCCAGCAGTTTGCAACAGGGCTACTACGAGCAGTACTTC. Using reference TRBV28 and TRBJ2-7 for the parts outside the CDR3, the full variable domain is DVKVTQSSRYLVKRTGEKVFLECVQDMDHENMFWYRQDPGLGLRLIYFSYDVKMKEKGDIPEGYSVSREKKERFSLILESASTNQTSMYLCASSLQQGYYEQYFGPGTRLTVT.

Ten or more counts support this clone. This chain joins TRBV28 and TRBJ1-4; 7 nucleotides agree with TRBD1. CDR3 length: 16 residues. Germline values: CDR1 MDHEN, CDR2 SYDVKM. The ends lost 2 bases at V and 7 bases at J; junction bases unmatched: 10. The CDR3 loop is CASSLMDTGAAEKLFF. In DNA, the CDR3 is TGTGCCAGCAGTTTAATGGACACAGGGGCTGCTGAAAAACTGTTTTTT.

This chain connects TRBV3-1 (or the pseudogene TRBV3-2) to TRBJ2-3, with D unresolved. V was cut by 1 base and J by 4 bases, with 18 bases left in between. CDR1 is LGHDT and CDR2 is YNNKEL in the germline V gene (reference sequence). The CDR3 has 17 amino acids. For the CDR3, the DNA is TGTGCCAGCAGCCAAGTCCTGGGTGGTAAAGGAGCAGATACGCAGTATTTT. This encodes CASSQVLGGKGADTQYF.

The chain joins TRBV5-4 to TRBJ1-1, with D perhaps matching TRBD1 (6 bases). This CDR3 has 13 residues. Between the trimmed V and J ends, which lost 7 bases and 6 bases, there was a span of 16 bases. Germline loops: CDR1 SGHNT, CDR2 YYREEE (reference sequence). The CDR3 coding sequence is TGTGCCAGCTCTCAACAGGGTCTGGCTGAAGCTTTCTTT. It translates to CASSQQGLAEAFF.

V usage is TRBV4-1 and J usage is TRBJ1-1; 7 bases match TRBD1. Germline values: CDR1 MGHRA, CDR2 YSYEKL. V lost 6 bases to trimming and J lost 2 bases; unmatched junction nucleotides: 12. The CDR3 covers 16 residues. CDR3 sequence: CASRQQGRRRNTEAFF. CDR3 DNA: TGCGCCAGCAGACAACAGGGGCGACGGCGAAACACTGAAGCTTTCTTT.

The chain couples TRBV7-9 to TRBJ1-2; D is possibly TRBD1 (5 bases). The length of the CDR3 is 14 residues. In germline, CDR1 is SEHNR, CDR2 FQNEAQ (reference sequence). V shed 5 bases and J shed 5 bases, with 15 bases lying between them. This chain's CDR3 is CASSDGTTYYGYTF. In nucleotides, the CDR3 is TGTGCCAGCAGCGATGGGACTACCTATTATGGCTACACCTTC.

V is TRBV6-2 or TRBV6-3 and J is TRBJ2-7; D may be TRBD1 (5 bases). This CDR3 has 13 residues. Germline lookup yields CDR1 MNHEY and CDR2 SVGEGT. V shed 5 bases and J shed 3 bases, with 11 bases lying between them. The CDR3 sequence: CASSKDNYYEQYF. The CDR3 bases are TGTGCCAGCAGTAAGGACAATTACTACGAGCAGTACTTC.

The chain links TRBV11-2 to TRBJ2-1; 9 nucleotides align to TRBD1. Germline V gene sequence: CDR1 SGHAT, CDR2 FQNNGV. V gave up 1 base and J gave up 3 bases; unmatched junction bases: 7. The CDR3 sequence is 17 residues long. The CDR3 loop is CASSLALGTGIYNEQFF. The CDR3 nucleotides read TGTGCCAGCAGCTTAGCGCTGGGGACAGGGATCTACAATGAGCAGTTCTTC.

This sequence joins TRBV5-8 and TRBJ2-1; a possible D gene is TRBD2 (6 bases). Trimming removed 4 bases from V and 2 bases from J, with 19 bases in between. This CDR3 contains 17 residues. Germline CDR1 reads SGHTS; CDR2 reads YDEGEE. In DNA, the CDR3 is TGTGCCAGCAGCGCAGAACTGGGCGGGGTAACCTACAATGAGCAGTTCTTC. Its protein is CASSAELGGVTYNEQFF.

V and J are TRBV5-4 and TRBJ1-2; the D gene is possibly TRBD1 (6 bases). The germline V gene has CDR1 SGHNT and CDR2 YYREEE (reference sequence). V gave up 7 bases and J gave up 4 bases, with 17 bases separating them. The CDR3 covers 14 residues. DNA for the CDR3: TGTGCCAGCCGAATGGGGGCAGGGACCTATGGCTACACCTTC. It is translated as CASRMGAGTYGYTF.

The chain couples TRBV9 to TRBJ2-1; 13 positions match TRBD2. Germline trimming cut 3 bases from V and 4 bases from J; bases unmatched to any gene: 1. The CDR3 length is 15 residues. The germline V gene encodes CDR1 SGDLS and CDR2 YYNGEE. Here the CDR3 DNA reads TGTGCCAGCAGCGCGACTAGCGGGGGGTACAATGAGCAGTTCTTC. Protein: CASSATSGGYNEQFF.